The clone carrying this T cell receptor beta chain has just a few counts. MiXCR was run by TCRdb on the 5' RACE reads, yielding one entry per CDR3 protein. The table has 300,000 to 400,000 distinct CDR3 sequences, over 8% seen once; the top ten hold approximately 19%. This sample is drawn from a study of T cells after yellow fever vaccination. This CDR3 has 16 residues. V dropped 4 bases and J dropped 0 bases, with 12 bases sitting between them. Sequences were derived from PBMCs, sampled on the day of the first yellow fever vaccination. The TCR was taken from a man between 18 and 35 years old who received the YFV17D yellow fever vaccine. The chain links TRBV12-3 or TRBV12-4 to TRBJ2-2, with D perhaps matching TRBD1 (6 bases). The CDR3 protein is CASSSKAGANTGELFF. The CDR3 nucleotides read TGTGCCAGCAGTTCTAAGGCAGGGGCGAACACCGGGGAGCTGTTTTTT.